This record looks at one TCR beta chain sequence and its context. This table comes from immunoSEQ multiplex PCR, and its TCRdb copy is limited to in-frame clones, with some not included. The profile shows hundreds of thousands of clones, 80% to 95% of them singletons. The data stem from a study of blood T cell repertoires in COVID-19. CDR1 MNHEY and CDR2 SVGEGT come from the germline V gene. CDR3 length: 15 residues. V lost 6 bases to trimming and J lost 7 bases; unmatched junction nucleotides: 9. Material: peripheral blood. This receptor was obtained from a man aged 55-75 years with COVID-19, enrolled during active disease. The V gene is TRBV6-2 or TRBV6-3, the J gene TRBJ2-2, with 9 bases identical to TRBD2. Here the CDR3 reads CASSELGTSIGELFF. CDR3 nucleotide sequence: TGTGCCAGCAGCGAACTAGGGACTAGCATCGGGGAGCTGTTTTTT.